Described below is a single T cell receptor beta chain sequence and its context. The sample comes from a study of cytomegalovirus exposure and HLA in healthy donors. Germline loops: CDR1 SGHDT, CDR2 YYEEEE. The ends were cut back, 0 bases at V and 2 bases at J, with 15 bases in the middle. This CDR3 is 16 amino acids long. The data were produced by immunoSEQ multiplex PCR, yet TCRdb's version contains in-frame clones alone and is incomplete. The table shows 170,000 or so clones, with around 81% occurring only once. This clonotype was obtained from a woman between 18 and 30 years old in good health and CMV-seropositive. Sequenced material: PBMCs. The chain recombines TRBV5-6 with TRBJ2-7; D perhaps matches TRBD1 (5 bases). The CDR3 loop is CASSLAFSRVTYEQYF. The CDR3 DNA follows: TGTGCCAGCAGCTTGGCGTTCTCCAGGGTCACCTACGAGCAGTACTTC.